This TCR beta chain was recorded in a study of shared T cell receptors in the human thymus. V shed 5 bases and J 8 bases; nucleotides not matched to a gene: 10. The germline V gene encodes CDR1 LNHDA and CDR2 SQIVND (reference sequence). This CDR3 region has 16 residues. Clones were sequenced by immunoSEQ multiplex PCR, and TCRdb holds only the in-frame ones, with some missing. The table includes roughly 500,000 clones, more than 75% detected once. The same data also went into a second study, on human thymus T cells.

The sequencing input was thymocytes. The clonotype was recovered from a boy in the first two years of life with a congenital heart defect. The chain joins TRBV19 to TRBJ2-1; 12 bases are shared with TRBD2. In nucleotides, the CDR3 is TGTGCCAGTAGTCCGATCCCTAGCGGGAGGGCCCATGAGCAGTTCTTC. Amino acid sequence: CASSPIPSGRAHEQFF.